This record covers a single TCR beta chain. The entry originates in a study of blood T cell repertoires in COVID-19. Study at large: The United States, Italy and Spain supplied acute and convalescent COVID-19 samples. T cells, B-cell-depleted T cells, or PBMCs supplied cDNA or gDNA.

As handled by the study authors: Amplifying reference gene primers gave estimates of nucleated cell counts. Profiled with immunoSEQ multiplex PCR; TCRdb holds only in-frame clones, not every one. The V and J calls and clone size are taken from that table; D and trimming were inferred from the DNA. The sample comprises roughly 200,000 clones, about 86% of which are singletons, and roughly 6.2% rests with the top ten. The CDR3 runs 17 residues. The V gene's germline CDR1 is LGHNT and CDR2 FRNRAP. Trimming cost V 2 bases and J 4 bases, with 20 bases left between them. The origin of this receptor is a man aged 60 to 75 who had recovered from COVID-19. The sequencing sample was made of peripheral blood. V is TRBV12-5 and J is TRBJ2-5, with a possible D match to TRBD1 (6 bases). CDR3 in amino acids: CASGLMTGLWGPETQYF. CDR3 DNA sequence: TGTGCTAGTGGTTTGATGACAGGCCTCTGGGGGCCAGAGACCCAGTACTTC.